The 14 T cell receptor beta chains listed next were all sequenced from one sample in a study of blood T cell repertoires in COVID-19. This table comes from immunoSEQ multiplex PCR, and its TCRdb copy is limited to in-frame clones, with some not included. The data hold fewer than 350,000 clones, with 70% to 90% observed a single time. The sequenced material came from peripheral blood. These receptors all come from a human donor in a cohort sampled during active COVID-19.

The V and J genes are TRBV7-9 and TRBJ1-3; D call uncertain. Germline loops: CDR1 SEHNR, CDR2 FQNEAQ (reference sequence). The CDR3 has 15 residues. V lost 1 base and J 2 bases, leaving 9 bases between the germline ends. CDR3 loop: CASSLESVAGNTIYF. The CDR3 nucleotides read TGTGCCAGCAGCTTAGAATCTGTTGCTGGAAACACCATATATTTT.

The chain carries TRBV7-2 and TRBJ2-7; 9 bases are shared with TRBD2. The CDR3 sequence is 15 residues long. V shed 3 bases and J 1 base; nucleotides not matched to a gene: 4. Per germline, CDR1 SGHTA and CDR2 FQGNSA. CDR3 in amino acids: CASSFSSGDSYEQYF. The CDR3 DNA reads TGTGCCAGCAGCTTCTCTAGCGGGGATTCCTACGAGCAGTACTTC.

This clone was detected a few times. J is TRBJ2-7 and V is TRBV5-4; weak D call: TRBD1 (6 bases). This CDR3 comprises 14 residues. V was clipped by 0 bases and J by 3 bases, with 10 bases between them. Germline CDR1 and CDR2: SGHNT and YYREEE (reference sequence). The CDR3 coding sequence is TGTGCCAGCAGCTTGGTGGGCAGGGGCTACGAGCAGTACTTC. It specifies CASSLVGRGYEQYF. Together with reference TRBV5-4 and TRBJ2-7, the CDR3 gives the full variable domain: ETGVTQSPTHLIKTRGQQVTLRCSSQSGHNTVSWYQQALGQGPQFIFQYYREEENGRGNFPPRFSGLQFPNYSSELNVNALELDDSALYLCASSLVGRGYEQYFGPGTRLTVT.

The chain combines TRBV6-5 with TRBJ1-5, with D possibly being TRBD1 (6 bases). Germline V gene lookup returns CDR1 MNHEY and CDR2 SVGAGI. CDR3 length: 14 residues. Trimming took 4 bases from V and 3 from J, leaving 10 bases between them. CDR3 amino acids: CASSLQGSNQPQHF. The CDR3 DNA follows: TGTGCCAGCAGTTTACAGGGCTCCAATCAGCCCCAGCATTTT.

In DNA form, the CDR3 reads TGTGCCAGCCACCCGACAGTGAATATGAACACTGAAGCTTTCTTT. It is translated as CASHPTVNMNTEAFF. The V gene is TRBV6-4, the J gene TRBJ1-1; possibly TRBD1 for D (5 bases). This CDR3 region has 15 residues. The V and J ends lost 8 bases and 0 bases respectively, with 16 bases between them. The V gene's germline CDR1 is MRHNA and CDR2 SNTAGT.

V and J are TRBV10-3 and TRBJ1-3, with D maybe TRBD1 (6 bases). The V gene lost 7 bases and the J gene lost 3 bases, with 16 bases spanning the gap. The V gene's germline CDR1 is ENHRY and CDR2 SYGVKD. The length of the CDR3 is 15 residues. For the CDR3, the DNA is TGTGCCATCATTCAACAGGGAAGCGGTGGAAACACCATATATTTT. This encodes CAIIQQGSGGNTIYF.

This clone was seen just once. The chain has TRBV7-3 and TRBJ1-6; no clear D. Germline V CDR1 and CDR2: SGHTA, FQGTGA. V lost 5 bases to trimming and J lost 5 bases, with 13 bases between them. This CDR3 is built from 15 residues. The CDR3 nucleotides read TGTGCCAGCAGCAGAGGTGGAGTCGATAATTCACCCCTCCACTTT. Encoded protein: CASSRGGVDNSPLHF.

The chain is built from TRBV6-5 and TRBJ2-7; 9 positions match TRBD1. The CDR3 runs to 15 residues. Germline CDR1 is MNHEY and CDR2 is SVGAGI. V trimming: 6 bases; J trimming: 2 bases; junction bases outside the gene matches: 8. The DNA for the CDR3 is TGTGCCAGCAGAATACAGGGGGCCGCACCCTACGAGCAGTACTTC. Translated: CASRIQGAAPYEQYF.

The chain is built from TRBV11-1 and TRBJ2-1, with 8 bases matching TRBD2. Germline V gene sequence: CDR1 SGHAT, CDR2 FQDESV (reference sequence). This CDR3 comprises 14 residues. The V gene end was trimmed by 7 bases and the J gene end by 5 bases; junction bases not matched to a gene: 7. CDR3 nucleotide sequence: TGTGCCAGCACCGTAGCGGGGCTTCACAATGAGCAGTTCTTC. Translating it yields CASTVAGLHNEQFF.

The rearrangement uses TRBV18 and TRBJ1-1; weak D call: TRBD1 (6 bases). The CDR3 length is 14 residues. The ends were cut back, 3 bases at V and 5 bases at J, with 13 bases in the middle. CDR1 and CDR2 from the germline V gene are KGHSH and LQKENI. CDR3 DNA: TGTGCCAGCTCACCCGGACAGACGGGGACTGAAGCTTTCTTT. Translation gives CASSPGQTGTEAFF.

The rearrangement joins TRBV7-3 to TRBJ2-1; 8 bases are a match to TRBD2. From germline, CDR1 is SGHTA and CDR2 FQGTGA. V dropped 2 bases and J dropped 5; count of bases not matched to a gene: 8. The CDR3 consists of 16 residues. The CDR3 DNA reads TGTGCCAGCAGCTTATTAGCACTAGCGGAGAACAATGAGCAGTTCTTC. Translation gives CASSLLALAENNEQFF.

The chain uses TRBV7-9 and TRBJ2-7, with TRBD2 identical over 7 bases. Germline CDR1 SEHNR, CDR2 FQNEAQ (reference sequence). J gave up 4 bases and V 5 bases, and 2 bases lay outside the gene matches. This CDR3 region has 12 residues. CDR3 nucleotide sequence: TGTGCCAGCAGCACGGGACTATACGAGCAGTACTTC. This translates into CASSTGLYEQYF.

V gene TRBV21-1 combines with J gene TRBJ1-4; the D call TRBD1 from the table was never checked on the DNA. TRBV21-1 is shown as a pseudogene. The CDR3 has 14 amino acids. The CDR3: CASSKDWGPEKLFF. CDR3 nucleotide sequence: TGTGCCAGCAGCAAAGACTGGGGCCCCGAAAAACTGTTTTTT.

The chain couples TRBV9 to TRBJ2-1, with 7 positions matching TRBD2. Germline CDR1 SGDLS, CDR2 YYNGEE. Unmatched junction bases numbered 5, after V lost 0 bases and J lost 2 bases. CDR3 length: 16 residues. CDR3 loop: CASSVDKRGAYNEQFF. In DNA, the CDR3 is TGTGCCAGCAGCGTAGACAAGCGGGGCGCCTACAATGAGCAGTTCTTC.